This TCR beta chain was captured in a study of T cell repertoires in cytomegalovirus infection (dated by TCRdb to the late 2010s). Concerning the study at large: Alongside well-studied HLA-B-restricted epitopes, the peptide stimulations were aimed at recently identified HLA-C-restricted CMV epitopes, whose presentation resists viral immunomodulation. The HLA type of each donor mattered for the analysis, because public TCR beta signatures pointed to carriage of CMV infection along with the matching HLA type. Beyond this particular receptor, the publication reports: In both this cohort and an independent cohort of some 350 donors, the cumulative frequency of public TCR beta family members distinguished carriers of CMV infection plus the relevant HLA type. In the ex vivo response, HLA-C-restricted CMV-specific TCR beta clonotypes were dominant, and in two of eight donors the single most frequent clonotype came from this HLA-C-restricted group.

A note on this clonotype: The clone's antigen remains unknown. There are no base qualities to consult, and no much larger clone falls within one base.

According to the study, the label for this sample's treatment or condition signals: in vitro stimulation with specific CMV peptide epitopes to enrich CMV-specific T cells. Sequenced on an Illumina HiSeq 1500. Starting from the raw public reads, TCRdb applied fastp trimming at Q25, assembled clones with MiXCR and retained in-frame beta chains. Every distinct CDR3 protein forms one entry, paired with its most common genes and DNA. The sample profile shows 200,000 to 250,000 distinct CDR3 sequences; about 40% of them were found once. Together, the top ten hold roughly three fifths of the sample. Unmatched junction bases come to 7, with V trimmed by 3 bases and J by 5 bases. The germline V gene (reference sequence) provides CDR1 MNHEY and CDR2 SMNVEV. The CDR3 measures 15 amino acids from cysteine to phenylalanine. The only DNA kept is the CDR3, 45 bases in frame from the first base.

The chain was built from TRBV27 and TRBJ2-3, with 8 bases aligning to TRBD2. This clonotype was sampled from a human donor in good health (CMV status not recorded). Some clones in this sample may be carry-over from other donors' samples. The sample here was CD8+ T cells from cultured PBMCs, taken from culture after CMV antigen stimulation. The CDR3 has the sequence CASSFRGGRIDTQYF. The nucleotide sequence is TGTGCCAGCAGTTTCCGCGGGGGGAGGATAGATACGCAGTATTTT.